This T cell receptor beta chain is drawn from a study of breast tumors, draining lymph nodes, adjacent tissues. This clonotype was counted ten times or more. The lymph nodes were axillary draining lymph nodes from breast cancer patients. TCRdb used MiXCR to reprocess the multiplex PCR reads, holding one entry per CDR3 protein. The sample yields about 140,000 distinct CDR3 sequences, about 20% seen once. Deletions cut 0 bases from V and 3 bases from J, with 12 bases between. Germline-derived CDR1 and CDR2 are SGHNT and YYREEE (reference sequence). The CDR3 runs 15 residues. Source material: axillary lymph node tissue. The TCR comes from a female donor with breast cancer. Some clones in this sample may be carry-over from other donors' samples. This sequence joins TRBV5-4 and TRBJ1-2; D is unclear. The CDR3 nucleotides are TGTGCCAGCAGCTTGGTGGCACGCCCGGACTATGGCTACACCTTC. Protein sequence: CASSLVARPDYGYTF. The variable domain in full, with the rest retrieved from reference TRBV5-4 and TRBJ1-2, is ETGVTQSPTHLIKTRGQQVTLRCSSQSGHNTVSWYQQALGQGPQFIFQYYREEENGRGNFPPRFSGLQFPNYSSELNVNALELDDSALYLCASSLVARPDYGYTFGSGTRLTVV.